This entry is about one T cell receptor beta chain. This specimen belongs to a study of blood T cell repertoires in COVID-19. Background on the study: Spain, Italy and the United States supplied samples that represented acute and convalescent COVID-19.

This CDR3 comprises 18 residues. V was clipped by 0 bases and J by 0 bases; unmatched bases: 8. The germline CDR1 and CDR2 sequences are MNHEY and SMNVEV (reference sequence). In the study's own analysis: The authors estimated nucleated cell counts from reference gene primer amplification. Sequenced by immunoSEQ multiplex PCR; TCRdb stores in-frame clones only, minus some. V and J calls and clone size are those listed in that table; D and trimming were worked out from the DNA. Of fewer than 250,000 clones detected, about four fifths appear once; the ten largest clones hold around 8.7%. V and J are TRBV27 and TRBJ2-7; the match to TRBD1 covers 10 bases. Sequencing input: peripheral blood. The clonotype originates from a woman between 45 and 60 years old with acute or convalescent COVID-19. The CDR3 here is CASSLSVTGGRNSYEQYF. The CDR3 DNA is TGTGCCAGCAGTTTATCGGTGACAGGGGGCCGAAACTCCTACGAGCAGTACTTC.